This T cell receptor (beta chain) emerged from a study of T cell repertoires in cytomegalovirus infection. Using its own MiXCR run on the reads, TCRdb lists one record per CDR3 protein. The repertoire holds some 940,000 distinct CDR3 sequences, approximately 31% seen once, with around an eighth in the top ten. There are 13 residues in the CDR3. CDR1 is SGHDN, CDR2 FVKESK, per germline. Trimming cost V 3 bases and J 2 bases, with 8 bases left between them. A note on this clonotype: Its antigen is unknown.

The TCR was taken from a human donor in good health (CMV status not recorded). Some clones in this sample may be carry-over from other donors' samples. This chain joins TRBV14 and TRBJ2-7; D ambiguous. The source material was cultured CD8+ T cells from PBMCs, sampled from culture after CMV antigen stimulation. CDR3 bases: TGTGCCAGCAGCCATTACACGGCCTACGAGCAGTACTTC. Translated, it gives CASSHYTAYEQYF.